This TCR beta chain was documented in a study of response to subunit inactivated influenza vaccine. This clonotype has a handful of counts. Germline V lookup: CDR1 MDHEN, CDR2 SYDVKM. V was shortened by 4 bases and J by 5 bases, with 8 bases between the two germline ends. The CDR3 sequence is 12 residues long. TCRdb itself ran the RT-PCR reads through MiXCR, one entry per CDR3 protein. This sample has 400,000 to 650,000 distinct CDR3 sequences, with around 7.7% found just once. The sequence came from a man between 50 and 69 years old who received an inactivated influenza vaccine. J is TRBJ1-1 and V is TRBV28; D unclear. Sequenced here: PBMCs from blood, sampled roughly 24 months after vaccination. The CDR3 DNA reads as TGTGCCAGCAGTTGGTGGGGAACTGAAGCTTTCTTT. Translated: CASSWWGTEAFF.